The 24 T cell receptor beta chains below come from one sample, sequenced in a study of T cell clonotyping in hematopoietic cell transplantation (dated by TCRdb to about 2021). In light of the paper, this sample's time point label describes: recipient sample about 28 days before transplant, after cytoreduction. The library was made by the immunoSEQ multiplex PCR assay. TCRdb's version of the immuneACCESS table is confined to in-frame rearrangements and falls short of the full clone set. An unresolved V gene accounts for under half of the shortfall where checked; the remainder is of unknown origin. The sample table records 25,000 to 35,000 clones; approximately 94% of these occur just once. 2% to 2.5% of the sample comes from the top ten. Source: peripheral blood mononuclear cells, taken before stem cell transplant. The receptors originated from a man aged 45 to 65 with acute myeloid leukemia. Some clones in this sample may be carry-over from other donors' samples.

This clone has a single count. The chain is built from TRBV7-6 and TRBJ1-5, with a possible D match to TRBD1 (6 bases). Germline V gives CDR1 SGHVS, CDR2 FNYEAQ. V shed 6 bases and J shed 3 bases, with 15 bases lying between them. This CDR3 comprises 15 residues. The CDR3 reads CASSSNQGPNQPQHF. Here the CDR3 DNA reads TGTGCCAGCAGTTCTAACCAGGGGCCCAATCAGCCCCAGCATTTT.

This clone is a singleton in its sample. The gene calls are TRBV7-3 and TRBJ2-7; the D gene is possibly TRBD2 (6 bases). Trimming pared 5 bases from V and 3 bases from J, leaving 11 bases between. Germline CDR1 and CDR2: SGHTA and FQGTGA. The CDR3 spans 13 residues. The CDR3 region has the DNA TGTGCCAGCAGCATCGGGACTGGCTACGAGCAGTACTTC. Protein product: CASSIGTGYEQYF.

In its sample, this clone was seen once. The V call is TRBV30, the J call TRBJ1-5; D is undetermined. The CDR3 has 13 amino acids. The germline V gene has CDR1 GTSNPN and CDR2 SVGIG (reference sequence). V gave up 5 bases and J gave up 4 bases, with 12 bases separating them. In DNA, the CDR3 is TGTGCCTGGTCCGCGGGGAGTAATCAGCCCCAGCATTTT. Translating it yields CAWSAGSNQPQHF.

The chain uses TRBV11-2 and TRBJ2-7; TRBD1 agrees at 9 bases. The germline V gene encodes CDR1 SGHAT and CDR2 FQNNGV. The CDR3 runs 14 residues. Losses at the gene ends were 5 bases for V and 6 bases for J; bases not matched to a gene: 8. CDR3 loop: CASSPNGQGFEQYF. In DNA, the CDR3 is TGTGCCAGCAGCCCTAACGGACAGGGGTTCGAGCAGTACTTC. Together with reference TRBV11-2 and TRBJ2-7, the CDR3 gives the full variable domain: EAGVAQSPRYKIIEKRQSVAFWCNPISGHATLYWYQQILGQGPKLLIQFQNNGVVDDSQLPKDRFSAERLKGVDSTLKIQPAKLEDSAVYLCASSPNGQGFEQYFGPGTRLTVT.

The chain joins TRBV29-1 to TRBJ1-2; the D gene is possibly TRBD1 (5 bases). The CDR3 has 13 residues. Trimming pared 0 bases from V and 4 bases from J, leaving 9 bases between. Germline V gene lookup returns CDR1 SQVTM and CDR2 ANQGSEA. The CDR3 spells CSVEDLTGYGYTF. DNA of the CDR3: TGCAGCGTTGAAGATCTTACAGGCTATGGCTACACCTTC.

The rearrangement uses TRBV11-1 and TRBJ1-1; possible D gene TRBD1, 6 bases. The CDR3 length is 13 residues. Trimming shortened V by 6 bases and J by 0 bases, and 8 bases separated the two germline ends. The V gene's germline CDR1 is SGHAT and CDR2 FQDESV (reference sequence). The CDR3 sequence: CASSGQLNTEAFF. The CDR3 DNA reads TGTGCCAGCAGTGGACAGTTGAACACTGAAGCTTTCTTT.

The chain recombines TRBV28 with TRBJ2-7; D may be TRBD1 or TRBD2 (7 bases each). V was clipped by 11 bases and J by 6 bases, with 20 bases between them. CDR3 length: 13 amino acids. Germline values: CDR1 MDHEN, CDR2 SYDVKM. CDR3 region: CALQGGRVGEQYF. In nucleotides, the CDR3 is TGTGCCCTCCAGGGGGGGAGAGTCGGCGAGCAGTACTTC. The whole variable domain, remainder taken from reference TRBV28 and TRBJ2-7, is DVKVTQSSRYLVKRTGEKVFLECVQDMDHENMFWYRQDPGLGLRLIYFSYDVKMKEKGDIPEGYSVSREKKERFSLILESASTNQTSMYLCALQGGRVGEQYFGPGTRLTVT.

The J gene is TRBJ2-5, the V gene TRBV6-5, with D possibly being TRBD1 (6 bases). The assigned J gene may be wrong: the sequence end matches TRBJ2-7 better. The CDR3 runs to 13 residues. CDR1 is MNHEY, CDR2 SVGAGI, per germline. CDR3 region: CASSILQGAEQYF. The CDR3 region has the DNA TGTGCCAGCAGTATACTACAGGGCGCCGAGCAGTACTTC.

This clone was observed a single time. This chain connects TRBV7-2 to TRBJ2-2; the match to TRBD2 covers 8 bases. The V gene end was trimmed by 5 bases and the J gene end by 6 bases; junction bases not matched to a gene: 11. CDR1 SGHTA and CDR2 FQGNSA come from the germline V gene. The CDR3 spans 16 residues. The CDR3 reads CASSRQGAGVSGELFF. The CDR3 nucleotides are TGTGCCAGCAGCCGCCAGGGAGCGGGAGTTTCCGGGGAGCTGTTTTTT.

The V and J genes are TRBV10-3 and TRBJ2-7; possibly TRBD1 for D (6 bases). The V gene lost 6 bases and the J gene lost 7 bases, with 10 bases spanning the gap. CDR1 and CDR2 from the germline V gene are ENHRY and SYGVKD. The CDR3 has 11 amino acids. The CDR3 protein is CAISIGTEQYF. The CDR3 region has the DNA TGTGCCATCAGCATAGGGACAGAGCAGTACTTC.

The chain couples TRBV18 to TRBJ1-1; no definite D call. Looked up from germline, CDR1 is KGHSH and CDR2 is LQKENI. V shed 2 bases and J shed 1 base, with 14 bases lying between them. There are 16 residues in the CDR3. Written as DNA, the CDR3 is TGTGCCAGCTCACCAAACGTCGGGGTAACGAACACTGAAGCTTTCTTT. It codes for CASSPNVGVTNTEAFF.

Remarks on this clone: Sequence at one end of the junction differs from germline and may be a read error. CDR3 nucleotides: TGCGCCAGCAGCCAAGATAGGGGAATCCCGTTATTC. It translates to CASSQDRGIPLF. The chain carries TRBV4-3 and TRBJ1-2; D possibly corresponds to TRBD1 (5 bases). The CDR3 length is 12 residues. Per the germline V gene, CDR1 is LGHNA and CDR2 is YSLEER.

A word on this clone: Additional DNA sequences in this sample encode the identical CDR3. The rearrangement uses TRBV4-3 and TRBJ1-2; D unresolved. The germline V gene has CDR1 LGHNA and CDR2 YSLEER. V lost 0 bases and J lost 4, with 3 bases in between. This CDR3 contains 12 residues. The CDR3 coding sequence is TGCGCCAGCAGCCAAGAGGGCTATGGCTACACCTTC. It translates to CASSQEGYGYTF.

The V gene is TRBV5-6, the J gene TRBJ2-5; tentative D call: TRBD2 (5 bases). V was clipped by 5 bases and J by 7 bases, with 12 bases between them. The CDR3 contains 12 residues. CDR1 is SGHDT and CDR2 is YYEEEE in the germline V gene. The CDR3 bases are TGTGCCAGCAGTCTCGGGGTCTGGACCCAGTACTTC. Protein sequence: CASSLGVWTQYF.

V gene TRBV4-1 combines with J gene TRBJ2-5; 7 positions match TRBD1. This CDR3 has 15 residues. Losses at the gene ends were 4 bases for V and 0 bases for J; bases not matched to a gene: 5. Germline V CDR1 and CDR2: MGHRA, YSYEKL. The CDR3, as DNA: TGCGCCAGCAGCCGAAAAGGGACAGACCAAGAGACCCAGTACTTC. The encoded protein is CASSRKGTDQETQYF.

This rearrangement joins TRBV5-6 to TRBJ2-7, with 9 positions matching TRBD2. Germline CDR1 and CDR2: SGHDT and YYEEEE. V was pared by 6 bases and J by 1 base, with 11 bases of the junction left unmatched. The CDR3 spans 16 residues. The CDR3 region has the DNA TGTGCCAGCACTCTGGGCCCAAGCGGGAGGTCCTACGAGCAGTACTTC. Its translation is CASTLGPSGRSYEQYF.

The table lists this clone with a few counts. The chain has TRBV10-2 and TRBJ2-1, with D hard to call. The CDR3 covers 15 residues. The V gene's germline CDR1 is WSHSY and CDR2 SAAADI. V lost 4 bases to trimming and J lost 7 bases, with 17 bases between them. The CDR3 sequence: CASSALSAEYNEQFF. The CDR3 DNA reads as TGCGCCAGCAGTGCTCTATCCGCGGAGTATAATGAGCAGTTCTTC.

The chain links TRBV9 to TRBJ1-3, with 10 bases identical to TRBD1. J was trimmed by 4 bases and V by 2 bases; bases with no gene match: 6. Germline assignment: CDR1 SGDLS and CDR2 YYNGEE. CDR3 length: 16 amino acids. CDR3 coding DNA: TGTGCCAGCAGCGTCCTTGACAGGGGGCTCGGAAACACCATATATTTT. This translates into CASSVLDRGLGNTIYF.

CDR3 region: CASSLQGGQPQHF. The CDR3 DNA reads as TGTGCCAGCAGCTTACAGGGAGGTCAGCCCCAGCATTTT. The chain couples TRBV5-6 to TRBJ1-5; possible D gene TRBD1, 6 bases. Deletions cut 2 bases from V and 6 bases from J, with 9 bases between. CDR1 SGHDT and CDR2 YYEEEE come from the germline V gene. CDR3 length: 13 amino acids. Together with reference TRBV5-6 and TRBJ1-5, the CDR3 gives the full variable domain: DAGVTQSPTHLIKTRGQQVTLRCSPKSGHDTVSWYQQALGQGPQFIFQYYEEEERQRGNFPDRFSGHQFPNYSSELNVNALLLGDSALYLCASSLQGGQPQHFGDGTRLSIL.

The chain combines TRBV5-1 with TRBJ2-7; TRBD2 aligns across 8 bases. Germline CDR1 SGHRS, CDR2 YFSETQ. J was trimmed by 2 bases and V by 4 bases; bases with no gene match: 5. The CDR3 totals 14 residues. The DNA for the CDR3 is TGCGCCAGCAGCCCGGGGGGGGTCCCCTACGAGCAGTACTTC. As protein: CASSPGGVPYEQYF.

The chain is built from TRBV30 and TRBJ2-1; D may be TRBD1 (5 bases). V was shortened by 3 bases and J by 0 bases, with 6 bases between the two germline ends. The CDR3 has 13 residues. Germline CDR1 and CDR2: GTSNPN and SVGIG (reference sequence). CDR3 sequence reads: CAWSQGSYNEQFF. For the CDR3, the DNA is TGTGCCTGGAGCCAGGGCTCCTACAATGAGCAGTTCTTC.

The chain carries TRBV6-5 and TRBJ1-1; no clear D gene. The germline V gene encodes CDR1 MNHEY and CDR2 SVGAGI. The ends were cut back, 1 base at V and 3 bases at J, with 12 bases in the middle. This CDR3 region has 15 residues. The CDR3 sequence is CASSYFRARDTEAFF. In DNA form, the CDR3 reads TGTGCCAGCAGTTACTTTAGGGCACGGGACACTGAAGCTTTCTTT.

In regard to this clone: One end of the junction is discordant with germline, which a read error may explain. The chain recombines TRBV19 with TRBJ1-5; 7 nucleotides align to TRBD1. From germline, CDR1 is LNHDA and CDR2 SQIVND (reference sequence). The CDR3 contains 16 residues. The CDR3 nucleotides are TGTGCCAGTAGTGTAGACAGGGCAAATAGCAATCAGCCCCAGCATTTT. Protein sequence: CASSVDRANSNQPQHF.

V gene TRBV5-6 combines with J gene TRBJ2-6; TRBD1 aligns across 7 bases. Germline loops: CDR1 SGHDT, CDR2 YYEEEE. V lost 3 bases and J lost 0; bases outside the gene matches: 9. This CDR3 is built from 18 residues. CDR3 nucleotide sequence: TGTGCCAGCAGCTCCCCCGGGACAGCCGACTCTGGGGCCAACGTCCTGACTTTC. As protein: CASSSPGTADSGANVLTF.